This T cell receptor beta chain was sequenced during a study of Ad26.COV2.S vaccination and SARS-CoV-2 variants. Study-level background: Enrolled in COV1001, the donor was in the Ad26.COV2.S trial arm, which received the vaccine. Intramuscular Ad26.COV2.S doses were given once or twice, 56 days apart.

In the case of this clone: Its specificity is unknown.

V lost 3 bases, J lost 9 bases, and 9 bases lay in between. The CDR3 contains 12 residues. In germline, CDR1 is KGHSH, CDR2 LQKENI. Whole-study results and caveats: Reported post-vaccination CD8+ and CD4+ T cell responses to spike showed substantial breadth.

Libraries were prepared by immunoSEQ multiplex PCR; TCRdb keeps only in-frame clonotypes and omits some of them. The table shows approximately 450,000 clones, with around 90% occurring only once. Treatment given: around 19 received Ad26.COV2.S at low or high dose, single or two shots; a few received placebo; per-sample allocation not given. Specimens were obtained on day 63 following the first vaccine or placebo injection. Within Boston, the person who donated was an adult of 18-55 years. This receptor was identified in a person aged 18 to 59 who received the Ad26.COV2.S COVID-19 vaccine or a placebo. Source: peripheral blood, taken in a trial of Ad26.COV2.S vaccine versus placebo. J is TRBJ2-1 and V is TRBV18; D remains ambiguous. CDR3 amino acids: CASSPVLREQFF. The CDR3 region has the DNA TGTGCCAGCTCACCCGTCCTTCGTGAGCAGTTCTTC. The whole variable domain, remainder taken from reference TRBV18 and TRBJ2-1, is NAGVMQNPRHLVRRRGQEARLRCSPMKGHSHVYWYRQLPEEGLKFMVYLQKENIIDESGMPKERFSAEFPKEGPSILRIQQVVRGDSAAYFCASSPVLREQFFGPGTRLTVL.